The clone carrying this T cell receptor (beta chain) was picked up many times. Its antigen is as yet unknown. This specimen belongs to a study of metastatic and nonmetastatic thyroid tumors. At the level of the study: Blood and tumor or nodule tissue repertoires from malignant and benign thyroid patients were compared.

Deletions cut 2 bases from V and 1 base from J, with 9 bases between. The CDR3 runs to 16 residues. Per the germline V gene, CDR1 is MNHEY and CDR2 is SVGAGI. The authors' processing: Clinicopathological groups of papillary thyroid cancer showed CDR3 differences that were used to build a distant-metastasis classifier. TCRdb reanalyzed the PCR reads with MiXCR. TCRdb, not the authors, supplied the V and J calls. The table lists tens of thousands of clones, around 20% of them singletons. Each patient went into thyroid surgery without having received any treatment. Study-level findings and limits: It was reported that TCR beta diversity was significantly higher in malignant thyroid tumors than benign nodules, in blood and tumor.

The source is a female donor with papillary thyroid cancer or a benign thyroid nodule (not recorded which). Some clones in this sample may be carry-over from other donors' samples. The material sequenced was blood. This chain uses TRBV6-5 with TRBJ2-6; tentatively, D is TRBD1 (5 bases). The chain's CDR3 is CASSYGARSGANVLTF. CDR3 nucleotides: TGTGCCAGCAGTTACGGGGCGAGGTCTGGGGCCAACGTCCTGACTTTC.